This is a list of T cell receptor beta chains from one sample in a study of Ad26.COV2.S vaccination and SARS-CoV-2 variants. TCRdb's table, derived via immunoSEQ multiplex PCR, lists solely in-frame clones and lacks some. The sample has hundreds of thousands of clones, more than 80% seen once; the top ten hold around 1.5%. The sequencing used peripheral blood, collected in a trial of Ad26.COV2.S vaccine versus placebo. The receptors derive from a person aged 18-60 years who received the Ad26.COV2.S COVID-19 vaccine or a placebo. Both conserved end residues are part of each CDR3. The D gene is left open where the match is weak. Size values are once, few and many counts, or a class for expanded clones, and some rows have none.

CDR3aa	CDR3nt	v_gene	j_gene	d_gene	abundance
CASSSGASGYTF	TGTGCCAGTAGTTCTGGGGCGAGCGGCTACACCTTC	TRBV19	TRBJ1-2	-	-
CASQLLTHSEAFF	TGTGCCAGCCAGTTACTCACCCACTCTGAAGCTTTCTTT	TRBV6-5	TRBJ1-1	-	-
CASSPLEGLDSPLHF	TGTGCCAGCTCACCACTCGAGGGGTTGGATTCACCCCTCCACTTT	TRBV18	TRBJ1-6	-	-
CAIVYRGRRNEQFF	TGTGCCATAGTCTACAGGGGGCGTAGGAATGAGCAGTTCTTC	TRBV19	TRBJ2-1	TRBD1	-
CASSPHLPASGANVLTF	TGTGCCAGCAGCCCGCACCTCCCGGCCTCTGGGGCCAACGTCCTGACTTTC	TRBV9	TRBJ2-6	-	-
CASSKGTDLSYEQYF	TGTGCCAGCAGCAAAGGCACGGACTTATCCTACGAGCAGTACTTC	TRBV4-2	TRBJ2-7	-	-
CASSSGGKSYEQYF	TGTGCCAGCAGCTCAGGGGGCAAATCCTACGAGCAGTACTTC	TRBV13	TRBJ2-7	TRBD1	-
CAISSGGTEAFF	TGTGCCATCAGTTCAGGGGGCACTGAAGCTTTCTTT	TRBV10-3	TRBJ1-1	TRBD1	-
CASSLEREGRNEQFF	TGTGCCAGCAGCTTAGAGCGGGAGGGCCGGAATGAGCAGTTCTTC	TRBV11-3	TRBJ2-1	TRBD2	-
CASSSGTSFPEAFF	TGCGCCAGCAGCTCCGGGACATCGTTCCCTGAAGCTTTCTTT	TRBV5-1	TRBJ1-1	-	-
CASSFLDNNEQFF	TGTGCCAGCAGTTTTCTAGATAACAATGAGCAGTTCTTC	TRBV6-2/TRBV6-3	TRBJ2-1	-	once
CASSPRPSSYNEQFF	TGTGCCAGCTCACCACGCCCGAGCTCCTACAATGAGCAGTTCTTC	TRBV18	TRBJ2-1	-	-
CASSYGQENGYTF	TGTGCCAGCAGTTACGGGCAGGAGAATGGCTACACCTTC	TRBV6-5	TRBJ1-2	-	few
CASSLGGGSGRFNYGYTF	TGTGCCAGCAGCTTAGGCGGGGGGTCAGGGAGATTTAACTATGGCTACACCTTC	TRBV7-8	TRBJ1-2	-	-
CSVGGGGTDTQYF	TGCAGCGTCGGGGGCGGGGGCACAGATACGCAGTATTTT	TRBV29-1	TRBJ2-3	-	-
CASSLAGGPPLHF	TGTGCCAGCAGCTTAGCTGGGGGACCGCCCCTCCACTTT	TRBV7-2	TRBJ1-6	-	-
CAWTPDRDHEQYF	TGTGCCTGGACCCCGGACAGGGATCACGAGCAGTACTTC	TRBV30	TRBJ2-7	TRBD1	-